This T cell receptor (beta chain) was recorded in a study of identifying expanded T cells in peripheral blood. Findings and caveats of the study: Technical replicates showed around 1.3 changed clones; approximately 2 weeks roughly 16; four weeks 19. Clone count variance between roughly two-week samples rose with total template count.

Healthy donors had no documented immune events, such as infections, while sampled. CDR1 SGHRS and CDR2 YFSETQ come from the germline V gene. Trimming shortened V by 0 bases and J by 8 bases, and 17 bases separated the two germline ends. The length of the CDR3 is 15 residues. This clone showed up just once. The antigen is not known. The repertoire was sequenced with immunoSEQ multiplex PCR; TCRdb's copy has only in-frame clones and lacks some. Of 83,000 or so clones listed, about 88% are singletons. This receptor was taken from a person aged 18 to 70 in good health. This sequence joins TRBV5-1 and TRBJ1-1; D uncertain. The sample taken for sequencing was blood. The CDR3 reads CASSLAVGVKKEAFF. The CDR3 bases are TGCGCCAGCAGCTTGGCCGTTGGGGTTAAAAAAGAAGCTTTCTTT.